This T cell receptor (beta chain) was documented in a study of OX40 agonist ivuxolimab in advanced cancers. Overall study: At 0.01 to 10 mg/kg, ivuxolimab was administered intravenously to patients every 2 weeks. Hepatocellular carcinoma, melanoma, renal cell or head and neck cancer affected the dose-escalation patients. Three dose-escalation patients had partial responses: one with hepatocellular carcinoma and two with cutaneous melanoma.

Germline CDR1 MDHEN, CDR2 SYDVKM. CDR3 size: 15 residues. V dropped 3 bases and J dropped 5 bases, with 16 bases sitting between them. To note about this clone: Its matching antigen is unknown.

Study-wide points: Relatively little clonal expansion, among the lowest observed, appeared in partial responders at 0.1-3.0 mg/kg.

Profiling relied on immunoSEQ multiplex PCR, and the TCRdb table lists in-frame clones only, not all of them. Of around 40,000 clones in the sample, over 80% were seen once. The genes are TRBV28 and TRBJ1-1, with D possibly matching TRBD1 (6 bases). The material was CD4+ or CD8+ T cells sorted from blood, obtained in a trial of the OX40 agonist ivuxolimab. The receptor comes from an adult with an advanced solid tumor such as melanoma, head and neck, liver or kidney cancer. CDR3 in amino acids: CASSLRGAIWTEAFF. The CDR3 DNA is TGTGCCAGCAGTTTGCGGGGGGCCATTTGGACTGAAGCTTTCTTT. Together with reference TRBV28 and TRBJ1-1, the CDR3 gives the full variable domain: DVKVTQSSRYLVKRTGEKVFLECVQDMDHENMFWYRQDPGLGLRLIYFSYDVKMKEKGDIPEGYSVSREKKERFSLILESASTNQTSMYLCASSLRGAIWTEAFFGQGTRLTVV.